The present TCR beta chain was sequenced within a study of cytomegalovirus exposure and HLA in healthy donors. The study's findings and limits: Rare sequences made up most TCRs, while some public TCRs were found in many donors. The study recorded 150 to 200 TCR beta chains that were cytomegalovirus-associated.

It was the approximately 120-subject validation cohort, separate from the approximately 690-subject first cohort, to which the donors belonged. With regard to this clone: Its antigen is not known.

The repertoire was sequenced with immunoSEQ multiplex PCR; TCRdb's copy has only in-frame clones and lacks some. The sample includes tens of thousands of clones, over 85% of them seen just once. Trimming left V 6 bases short and J 2 bases short, with 12 bases between. This CDR3 is built from 13 residues. Looked up from germline, CDR1 is SGHRS and CDR2 is YFSETQ. This receptor was obtained from a woman between 18 and 30 years old in good health and CMV-seronegative. Sequencing used PBMCs. The V call is TRBV5-1, the J call TRBJ2-7; no definite D call. In nucleotides, the CDR3 is TGCGCCAGCAAAGCGCCTATTACCTACGAGCAGTACTTC. This codes for CASKAPITYEQYF.